This T cell receptor beta chain was captured by sequencing in a study of blood T cell repertoires in COVID-19. A few counts support this clone. Original analysis: How many nucleated cells were present was estimated from reference gene primer amplification. The data were produced by immunoSEQ multiplex PCR, yet TCRdb's version contains in-frame clones alone and is incomplete. V, J and clone size derive from that table, while D and trimming were established from the DNA sequence. Here the sample spans over 200,000 clones, approximately 90% being singletons. Trimming removed 6 bases from V and 8 bases from J; junction bases left unmatched: 8. This CDR3 has 14 amino acids. Germline V CDR1 and CDR2: MNHEY, SVGEGT.

The TCR originated in a woman aged 18-29 years who had recovered from COVID-19. This chain links TRBV6-2 or TRBV6-3 with TRBJ2-1; 9 bases line up with TRBD1. The sample was peripheral blood. The CDR3 nucleotides read TGTGCCAGCAGCGGGACAGGGTCTAGCGATGAGCAGTTCTTC. Protein sequence: CASSGTGSSDEQFF.